The present T cell receptor beta chain was sequenced within a study of T cell changes during pregnancy in multiple sclerosis. Generated by immunoSEQ multiplex PCR, the TCRdb table keeps only in-frame clones and is missing some. The sample shows roughly 40,000 clones, 85% to 95% of them seen only once. Turning to this clone: Within the sample, other DNA sequences also encode this same CDR3.

CDR1 and CDR2 (germline): MNHEY, SMNVEV (reference sequence). CDR3 size: 15 residues. V lost 4 bases, J lost 5 bases, and 4 bases stayed unmatched. The sequencing here drew on CD4+ T cells from peripheral blood mononuclear cells, taken before pregnancy. This clonotype was obtained from a female donor with multiple sclerosis, enrolled in a pregnancy study. The gene calls are TRBV27 and TRBJ2-1, with 11 bases fitting TRBD2. DNA for the CDR3: TGTGCCAGCAGTTCGGGGACTAGCGGAGACAATGAGCAGTTCTTC. Encoded protein: CASSSGTSGDNEQFF.